These 23 T cell receptor beta chains were sequenced from one sample in a study of cytomegalovirus exposure and HLA in healthy donors. PCR employed 60 Vbeta and 13 Jbeta primers. Here immunoSEQ multiplex PCR was the method, and the copy in TCRdb shows in-frame clones only, minus some. The sample has some 190,000 clones; around 90% are singletons. The sample comprised PBMCs. Every receptor here comes from a woman between 18 and 30 years old in good health and CMV-seronegative.

The chain has TRBV4-2 and TRBJ2-3, with TRBD1 matching over 7 bases. Germline assignment: CDR1 LGHNA and CDR2 YNFKEQ. There are 15 residues in the CDR3. Trimming took 1 base from V and 5 from J; bases not matched to a gene: 6. CDR3 sequence reads: CASSQVQGRVDTQYF. CDR3 in DNA: TGTGCCAGCAGCCAAGTACAGGGGCGGGTAGATACGCAGTATTTT.

The J gene is TRBJ2-5, the V gene TRBV5-1; D unclear. This CDR3 is built from 16 residues. V lost 0 bases and J 4 bases, leaving 16 bases between the germline ends. The germline V gene has CDR1 SGHRS and CDR2 YFSETQ. The CDR3 sequence: CASSLAPSAVRETQYF. As DNA, the CDR3 is TGCGCCAGCAGCTTGGCCCCCTCTGCGGTTCGAGAGACCCAGTACTTC.

The genes are TRBV11-3 and TRBJ1-1; TRBD1 might be the D (6 bases). In germline, CDR1 is SGHNT, CDR2 YENEEA. This CDR3 contains 15 residues. Trimming took 3 bases from V and 0 from J, leaving 11 bases between them. The CDR3 DNA sequence: TGTGCCAGCAGCTTCTCAGGGGTTATGAACACTGAAGCTTTCTTT. Amino acids: CASSFSGVMNTEAFF.

This clone appeared a single time. The V call is TRBV7-8, the J call TRBJ1-1; the D gene is possibly TRBD1 (6 bases). The CDR3 sequence is 14 residues long. Per the germline V gene, CDR1 is SGHVS and CDR2 is FQNEAQ. Trimming shortened V by 5 bases and J by 10 bases, and 20 bases separated the two germline ends. The CDR3 nucleotides read TGTGCCAGCAGCCCTAGCCTCTACAGGGTAGGAGCTTTCTTT. As protein: CASSPSLYRVGAFF.

The V gene is TRBV11-1, the J gene TRBJ2-5, with 14 bases lining up with TRBD2. With 5 bases clipped from V and 5 bases from J, the junction kept 7 bases outside the gene matches. The CDR3 sequence is 16 residues long. CDR1 SGHAT and CDR2 FQDESV come from the germline V gene (reference sequence). The chain's CDR3 is CASSQTSGGAEETQYF. CDR3 bases: TGTGCCAGCAGCCAGACTAGCGGGGGGGCGGAGGAGACCCAGTACTTC.

V gene TRBV7-2 combines with J gene TRBJ2-3; tentatively, D is TRBD2 (5 bases). The CDR3 totals 13 residues. From germline, CDR1 is SGHTA and CDR2 FQGNSA. With 3 bases removed from V and 2 bases from J, the gap between germline ends came to 6 bases. CDR3: CASSLDSTDTQYF. The CDR3 coding sequence is TGTGCCAGCAGCTTGGACTCCACAGATACGCAGTATTTT.

J is TRBJ2-2 and V is TRBV30; D uncertain. Germline V gives CDR1 GTSNPN, CDR2 SVGIG (reference sequence). The germline V and J ends were trimmed by 3 bases and 6 bases, with 11 bases remaining between them. This CDR3 has 13 amino acids. The CDR3 is CAWRPLGPGELFF. CDR3 in DNA: TGTGCCTGGAGGCCCCTGGGCCCCGGGGAGCTGTTTTTT.

For the CDR3, the DNA is TGTGCCAGCAGGAGTAAGCGGGGGGGCTCCTACGAGCAGTACTTC. Protein: CASRSKRGGSYEQYF. The chain uses TRBV6-5 and TRBJ2-7, with TRBD2 identical over 10 bases. The CDR3 is 15 amino acids. Germline values: CDR1 MNHEY, CDR2 SVGAGI. The trim removed 6 bases at V and 0 bases at J, leaving 5 bases unmatched.

This clone has more than one count but fewer than ten. The CDR3 here is CASSPAVNYEQYF. CDR3 in DNA: TGTGCCAGCTCACCGGCGGTAAACTACGAGCAGTACTTC. The chain recombines TRBV18 with TRBJ2-7, with D unresolved. CDR1 and CDR2 from the germline V gene are KGHSH and LQKENI. Trimming took off 3 bases at V and 3 bases at J, with 9 bases between the two ends. This CDR3 has 13 residues.

V usage is TRBV2 and J usage is TRBJ2-1; 9 bases map to TRBD1. Unmatched junction bases numbered 17, after V lost 5 bases and J lost 3 bases. The CDR3 extends over 19 amino acids. In germline, CDR1 is SNHLY, CDR2 FYNNEI. Here the CDR3 DNA reads TGTGCCAGCAGTCCCCCAGGGGACAGGGCCCTAAGGAGCTACAATGAGCAGTTCTTC. Translated, it gives CASSPPGDRALRSYNEQFF.

This clone was detected only a few times. The rearrangement joins TRBV10-3 to TRBJ1-2, with 10 positions matching TRBD1. The CDR3 is 17 residues long. The V segment lost 6 bases and the J segment 5 bases; nucleotides outside the gene matches: 15. From germline, CDR1 is ENHRY and CDR2 SYGVKD. DNA for the CDR3: TGTGCCATCAGCAATAAAGGGACAGGGGCCATTGGGTATGGCTACACCTTC. This gives the protein CAISNKGTGAIGYGYTF.

This chain joins TRBV7-6 and TRBJ2-2, with 9 nucleotides matching TRBD1. Trimming cost V 5 bases and J 4 bases; bases outside gene matches: 5. The CDR3 runs to 15 residues. Germline CDR1 is SGHVS and CDR2 is FNYEAQ. For the CDR3, the DNA is TGTGCCAGCAGCCTGGGACAGGGAGGCACCGGGGAGCTGTTTTTT. Translated, it gives CASSLGQGGTGELFF.

The chain uses TRBV27 and TRBJ1-5; D is possibly TRBD1 (6 bases). Trimming removed 2 bases at V and 3 bases at J, with 17 bases between. Looked up from germline, CDR1 is MNHEY and CDR2 is SMNVEV (reference sequence). There are 17 residues in the CDR3. CDR3 bases: TGTGCCAGCAGTTTACGATACAGGGAGCTTAACAATCAGCCCCAGCATTTT. It is translated as CASSLRYRELNNQPQHF.

The rearrangement links TRBV30 to TRBJ1-6, with a tentative D call TRBD1 (6 bases). The CDR3 loop spans 18 amino acids. The V and J ends lost 5 bases and 10 bases respectively, with 30 bases between them. Germline CDR1 GTSNPN, CDR2 SVGIG (reference sequence). The CDR3 protein is CAWSHRGQGLVKFSPLHF. CDR3 sequence (DNA): TGTGCCTGGTCGCATCGAGGGCAGGGGTTAGTTAAATTCTCACCCCTCCACTTT. Using reference TRBV30 and TRBJ1-6 for the parts outside the CDR3, the full variable domain is SQTIHQWPATLVQPVGSPLSLECTVEGTSNPNLYWYRQAAGRGLQLLFYSVGIGQISSEVPQNLSASRPQDRQFILSSKKLLLSDSGFYLCAWSHRGQGLVKFSPLHFGNGTRLTVT.

J is TRBJ1-2 and V is TRBV5-1, with unresolved D. The V gene lost 0 bases and the J gene lost 6 bases, with 21 bases spanning the gap. This CDR3 has 17 amino acids. Germline assignment: CDR1 SGHRS and CDR2 YFSETQ. Here the CDR3 DNA reads TGCGCCAGCAGCTTGGCCGGGCAGGCAGGCGGGAGGAATGGCTACACCTTC. It is translated as CASSLAGQAGGRNGYTF.

The chain combines TRBV11-2 with TRBJ2-2, with D unresolved. The CDR3 has 15 amino acids. The ends were cut back, 5 bases at V and 1 base at J, with 11 bases in the middle. Per germline, CDR1 SGHAT and CDR2 FQNNGV. The CDR3 spells CASSKSTGNTGELFF. CDR3 coding DNA: TGTGCCAGCAGCAAATCGACGGGGAACACCGGGGAGCTGTTTTTT.

This clone was seen a few times. The chain uses TRBV6-4 and TRBJ2-1, with TRBD2 identical over 9 bases. This CDR3 is built from 15 residues. V was clipped by 3 bases and J by 6 bases; unmatched bases: 6. Germline V gene data show CDR1 as MRHNA and CDR2 as SNTAGT. CDR3 nucleotides: TGTGCCAGCAGTGAAGGGCGGGGGGGCTCCAATGAGCAGTTCTTC. Its protein product is CASSEGRGGSNEQFF.

The rearrangement links TRBV7-2 to TRBJ1-4; D is perhaps TRBD1 (5 bases). The V and J ends lost 5 bases and 5 bases respectively, with 15 bases between them. The CDR3 runs to 15 residues. The germline gives CDR1 SGHTA, CDR2 FQGNSA. CDR3 loop: CASSPLGQWNEKLFF. CDR3 nucleotides: TGTGCCAGCAGCCCTTTGGGGCAGTGGAATGAAAAACTGTTTTTT.

The rearrangement uses TRBV19 and TRBJ1-1, with D unclear. There are 13 residues in the CDR3. V gave up 8 bases and J gave up 3 bases, with 13 bases separating them. Germline CDR1 is LNHDA and CDR2 is SQIVND (reference sequence). DNA of the CDR3: TGTGCCAGTGCTCCGCGAGGATACACTGAAGCTTTCTTT. This codes for CASAPRGYTEAFF.

The chain links TRBV5-1 to TRBJ1-1; no clear D. Germline V gene data show CDR1 as SGHRS and CDR2 as YFSETQ. V was clipped by 4 bases and J by 2 bases, with 9 bases between them. There are 13 residues in the CDR3. The CDR3 loop reads CASSPPGNTEAFF. CDR3 in DNA: TGCGCCAGCAGCCCCCCGGGTAACACTGAAGCTTTCTTT.

V is TRBV5-1 and J is TRBJ1-1; D unclear. This CDR3 spans 14 amino acids. V lost 4 bases, J lost 3 bases, and 13 bases lay in between. CDR1 is SGHRS, CDR2 YFSETQ, per germline. The CDR3 protein is CASSPLGPHTEAFF. The CDR3 DNA reads TGCGCCAGCAGCCCCCTAGGTCCCCACACTGAAGCTTTCTTT.

The chain recombines TRBV4-2 with TRBJ2-7; TRBD1 aligns across 8 bases. The CDR3 length is 14 residues. Per the germline V gene, CDR1 is LGHNA and CDR2 is YNFKEQ. With 4 bases clipped from V and 1 base from J, the junction kept 3 bases outside the gene matches. CDR3 in amino acids: CASSPGQGSYEQYF. The CDR3 nucleotides read TGTGCCAGCAGCCCCGGACAGGGTTCCTACGAGCAGTACTTC.

This chain uses TRBV5-1 with TRBJ2-2; 8 bases map to TRBD2. The germline gives CDR1 SGHRS, CDR2 YFSETQ. CDR3 length: 16 residues. J gave up 0 bases and V 3 bases, and 4 bases lay outside the gene matches. CDR3: CASSSRTSTNTGELFF. DNA for the CDR3: TGCGCCAGCAGCTCTAGGACTAGCACGAACACCGGGGAGCTGTTTTTT. The complete variable domain, with remaining parts taken from reference TRBV5-1 and TRBJ2-2, reads KAGVTQTPRYLIKTRGQQVTLSCSPISGHRSVSWYQQTPGQGLQFLFEYFSETQRNKGNFPGRFSGRQFSNSRSEMNVSTLELGDSALYLCASSSRTSTNTGELFFGEGSRLTVL.